The rows below give T cell receptor beta chains drawn from one sample of a study of T cell changes during pregnancy in multiple sclerosis. Profiling relied on immunoSEQ multiplex PCR, and the TCRdb table lists in-frame clones only, not all of them. The sample holds 40,000 to 60,000 clones; 92% are singletons and the top ten take about 0.75%. The material was CD4+ T cells from peripheral blood mononuclear cells, obtained in the third trimester of pregnancy. These receptors were collected from a female donor with multiple sclerosis, enrolled in a pregnancy study. Both conserved end residues are part of each CDR3. A D gene is named only where the DNA matches it firmly. Clone size appears in some rows only: once, few, many, or a class for an expanded clone.

clone_size: .; v_call: TRBV7-2; d_call: TRBD2; j_call: TRBJ2-3; cdr3_nt: TGTGCCAGCAGCTTAGTTTCTAGCGGTAGCACAGATACGCAGTATTTT; cdr3_aa: CASSLVSSGSTDTQYF
clone_size: .; v_call: TRBV10-3; d_call: TRBD2; j_call: TRBJ2-3; cdr3_nt: TGTGCCATGACTAGCGGGGGGGCTAGCACAGATACGCAGTATTTT; cdr3_aa: CAMTSGGASTDTQYF
clone_size: .; v_call: TRBV2; d_call: TRBD2; j_call: TRBJ2-3; cdr3_nt: TGTGCCAGCAGGCCTCAGGGACTATCCACAGATACGCAGTATTTT; cdr3_aa: CASRPQGLSTDTQYF
clone_size: .; v_call: TRBV7-8; d_call: .; j_call: TRBJ1-4; cdr3_nt: TGTGCCAGCAGCTTAGATGGGCTTGAAAAACTGTTTTTT; cdr3_aa: CASSLDGLEKLFF
clone_size: .; v_call: TRBV7-2; d_call: .; j_call: TRBJ1-3; cdr3_nt: TGTGCCAGCAGCCCAACTCCCTTCTCTGGAAACACCATATATTTT; cdr3_aa: CASSPTPFSGNTIYF
clone_size: .; v_call: TRBV27; d_call: .; j_call: TRBJ2-5; cdr3_nt: TGTGCCAGCAGTTCTTTCTGGGGCAGAAAAGAGACCCAGTACTTC; cdr3_aa: CASSSFWGRKETQYF
clone_size: .; v_call: TRBV5-1; d_call: TRBD2; j_call: TRBJ2-1; cdr3_nt: TGCGCCAGCAGCTTGGCGGGACTAGCGGGGGGGCACTACAATGAGCAGTTCTTC; cdr3_aa: CASSLAGLAGGHYNEQFF
clone_size: .; v_call: TRBV7-3; d_call: .; j_call: TRBJ2-1; cdr3_nt: TGTGCCAGCAGCTTAGACAGTGAGCAGTTCTTC; cdr3_aa: CASSLDSEQFF
clone_size: few; v_call: TRBV19; d_call: .; j_call: TRBJ1-5; cdr3_nt: TGTGCCAGTAATAGGGGAACGCTGAGCAATCAGCCCCAGCATTTT; cdr3_aa: CASNRGTLSNQPQHF
clone_size: few; v_call: TRBV4-3; d_call: .; j_call: TRBJ2-1; cdr3_nt: TGCGCCAGCAGCCAAGATCGACGTGGGAGCAATGAGCAGTTCTTC; cdr3_aa: CASSQDRRGSNEQFF
clone_size: once; v_call: TRBV19; d_call: TRBD1; j_call: TRBJ1-2; cdr3_nt: TGTGCCAGTACGACCGGGACAGGGAACTATGGCTACACCTTC; cdr3_aa: CASTTGTGNYGYTF
clone_size: .; v_call: TRBV27; d_call: TRBD1; j_call: TRBJ2-3; cdr3_nt: TGTGCCAGCAGTTTATCGGATATGACAGGGGCCCCCACAGATACGCAGTATTTT; cdr3_aa: CASSLSDMTGAPTDTQYF
clone_size: .; v_call: TRBV4-2; d_call: TRBD2; j_call: TRBJ2-5; cdr3_nt: TGTGCCAGCAGCCAAGATCCGTCTAGCGGGCAAGAGACCCAGTACTTC; cdr3_aa: CASSQDPSSGQETQYF
clone_size: once; v_call: TRBV14; d_call: TRBD1; j_call: TRBJ1-1; cdr3_nt: TGTGCCAGCAGCCCCCGAGGGGGCAGGGGGCCTGAAGCTTTCTTT; cdr3_aa: CASSPRGGRGPEAFF
clone_size: .; v_call: TRBV5-4; d_call: TRBD1; j_call: TRBJ1-1; cdr3_nt: TGTGCCAGCAGCTTGGCCCCCGGGACAGGGTACACCGTTGAAGCTTTCTTT; cdr3_aa: CASSLAPGTGYTVEAFF
clone_size: .; v_call: TRBV11-2; d_call: .; j_call: TRBJ2-5; cdr3_nt: TGTGCCAGCAGCGCAAAGGACAGCCACCTCCAAGAGACCCAGTACTTC; cdr3_aa: CASSAKDSHLQETQYF
clone_size: .; v_call: TRBV5-6; d_call: .; j_call: TRBJ2-2; cdr3_nt: TGTGCCAGCAGCTCCTCTTTGGCCCTTACCGGGACTAACACCGGGGAGCTGTTTTTT; cdr3_aa: CASSSSLALTGTNTGELFF
clone_size: .; v_call: TRBV5-4; d_call: TRBD1; j_call: TRBJ2-5; cdr3_nt: TGTGCCAGCAGCCAAAACCGGGACAGACAAGAGACCCAGTACTTC; cdr3_aa: CASSQNRDRQETQYF
clone_size: once; v_call: TRBV18; d_call: .; j_call: TRBJ1-2; cdr3_nt: TGTGCCAGCTCGCCTAGGTCCGGGGGCTATGGCTACACCTTC; cdr3_aa: CASSPRSGGYGYTF
clone_size: .; v_call: TRBV10-2; d_call: .; j_call: TRBJ2-3; cdr3_nt: TGCGCCAGCAGCTTACAGGGTCCAGATACGCAGTATTTT; cdr3_aa: CASSLQGPDTQYF
clone_size: .; v_call: TRBV18; d_call: TRBD1; j_call: TRBJ1-1; cdr3_nt: TGTGCCAGCTCACCAGGCTCACAGGGGGCTAACGTTGAAGCTTTCTTT; cdr3_aa: CASSPGSQGANVEAFF
clone_size: .; v_call: TRBV11-2; d_call: .; j_call: TRBJ2-5; cdr3_nt: TGTGCCAGCAGCTTAGGGCAGGGGAGTGAGACCCAGTACTTC; cdr3_aa: CASSLGQGSETQYF
clone_size: .; v_call: TRBV7-7; d_call: .; j_call: TRBJ1-1; cdr3_nt: TGTGCTAGCAGCCACAGGGAAAACACTGAAGCTTTCTTT; cdr3_aa: CASSHRENTEAFF
clone_size: once; v_call: TRBV11-2; d_call: .; j_call: TRBJ2-5; cdr3_nt: TGTGCCAGCAGCTTATCGGTCGGGGAACAAGAGACCCAGTACTTC; cdr3_aa: CASSLSVGEQETQYF